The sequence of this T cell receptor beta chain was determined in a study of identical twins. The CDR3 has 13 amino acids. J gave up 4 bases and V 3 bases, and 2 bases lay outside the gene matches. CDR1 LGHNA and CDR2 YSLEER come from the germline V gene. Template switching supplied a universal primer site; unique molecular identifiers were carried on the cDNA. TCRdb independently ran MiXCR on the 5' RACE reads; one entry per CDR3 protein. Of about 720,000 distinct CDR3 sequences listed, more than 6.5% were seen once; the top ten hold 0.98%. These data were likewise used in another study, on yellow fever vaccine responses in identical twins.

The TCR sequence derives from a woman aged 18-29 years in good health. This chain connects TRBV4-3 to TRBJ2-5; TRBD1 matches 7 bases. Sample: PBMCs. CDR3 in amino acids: CASSHGTAETQYF. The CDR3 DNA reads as TGCGCCAGCAGCCACGGGACAGCAGAGACCCAGTACTTC.